This TCR beta chain is from a study of blood T cells in healthy people across ages. Study results and limitations: Diversity of TCR beta correlated strongly with naive T cell percentage.

CDR1 and CDR2 (germline): MNHEY, SVGEGT. The CDR3 extends over 12 amino acids. Investigators took 9.5 to 10 milliliters of peripheral blood from every donor. Per sample, no less than 5.5 micrograms of total RNA were extracted. For this clonotype: Antigen unknown.

A second PCR, run for about 6 to 11 cycles, used a sample-barcoded 5' primer plus a J-beta primer mix. CDR3-containing paired-end reads numbered at least 2.5 million in each sample. TCRdb processed the 5' RACE reads anew with MiXCR; each CDR3 protein has one entry. The sample holds about 1.8 million distinct CDR3 sequences; around 50% are singletons and the top ten take 2% to 2.5%. This receptor was identified in a woman aged 40 to 50 in good health. Sequencing input: blood. V usage is TRBV6-2 or TRBV6-3 and J usage is TRBJ2-4, with unresolved D. Matching the DNA end better, TRBJ2-7 makes the J call doubtful. CDR3 nucleotides: TGTGCCAGCAGTTACGTGAGCTTCGAGCAGTACTTC. Translated, it gives CASSYVSFEQYF.